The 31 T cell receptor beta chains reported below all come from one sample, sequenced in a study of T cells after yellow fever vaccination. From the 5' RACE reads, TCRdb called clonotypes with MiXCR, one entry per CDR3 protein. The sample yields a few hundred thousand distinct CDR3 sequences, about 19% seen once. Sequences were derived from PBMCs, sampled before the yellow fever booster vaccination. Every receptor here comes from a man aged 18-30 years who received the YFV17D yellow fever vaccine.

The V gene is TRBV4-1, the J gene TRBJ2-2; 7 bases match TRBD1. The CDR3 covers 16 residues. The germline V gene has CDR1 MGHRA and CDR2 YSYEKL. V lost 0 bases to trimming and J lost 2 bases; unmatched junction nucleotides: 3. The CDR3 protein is CASSQEGQLNTGELFF. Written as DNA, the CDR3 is TGCGCCAGCAGCCAAGAGGGACAGTTAAACACCGGGGAGCTGTTTTTT.

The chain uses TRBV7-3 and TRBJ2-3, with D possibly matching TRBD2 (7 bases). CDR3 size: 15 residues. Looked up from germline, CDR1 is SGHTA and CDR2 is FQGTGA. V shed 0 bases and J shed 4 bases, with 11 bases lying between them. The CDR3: CASSLTGGASDTQYF. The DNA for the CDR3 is TGTGCCAGCAGCTTAACGGGGGGGGCCTCAGATACGCAGTATTTT.

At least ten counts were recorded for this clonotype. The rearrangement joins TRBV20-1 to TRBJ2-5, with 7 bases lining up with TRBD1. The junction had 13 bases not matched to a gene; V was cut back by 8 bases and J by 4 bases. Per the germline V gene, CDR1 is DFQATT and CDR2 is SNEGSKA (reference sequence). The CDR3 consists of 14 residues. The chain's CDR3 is CSSPIQGVIETQYF. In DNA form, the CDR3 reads TGCAGTTCCCCGATCCAGGGGGTTATAGAGACCCAGTACTTC.

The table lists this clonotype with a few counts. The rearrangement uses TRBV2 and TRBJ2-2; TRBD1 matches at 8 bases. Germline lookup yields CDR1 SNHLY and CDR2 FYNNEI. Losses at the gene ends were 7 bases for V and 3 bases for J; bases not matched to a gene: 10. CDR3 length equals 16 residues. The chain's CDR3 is CASTGTGGGDTGELFF. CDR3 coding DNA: TGTGCCAGCACGGGTACAGGGGGAGGAGACACCGGGGAGCTGTTTTTT.

CDR3 sequence reads: CASSDYPDSSYEQYF. In DNA, the CDR3 is TGTGCCAGCAGTGACTACCCCGACAGCTCCTACGAGCAGTACTTC. V is TRBV6-5 and J is TRBJ2-7; D is possibly TRBD1 or TRBD2 (5 bases each). Trimming stripped 5 bases from V and 0 bases from J, with 14 bases between. Germline-derived CDR1 and CDR2 are MNHEY and SVGAGI. This CDR3 is 15 amino acids long.

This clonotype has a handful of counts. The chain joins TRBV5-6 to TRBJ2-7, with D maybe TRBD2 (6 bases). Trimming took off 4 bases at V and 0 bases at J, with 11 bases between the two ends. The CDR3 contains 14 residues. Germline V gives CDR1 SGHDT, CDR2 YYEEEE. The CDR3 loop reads CASSGKDYSYEQYF. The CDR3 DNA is TGTGCCAGCAGCGGGAAGGACTACTCCTACGAGCAGTACTTC.

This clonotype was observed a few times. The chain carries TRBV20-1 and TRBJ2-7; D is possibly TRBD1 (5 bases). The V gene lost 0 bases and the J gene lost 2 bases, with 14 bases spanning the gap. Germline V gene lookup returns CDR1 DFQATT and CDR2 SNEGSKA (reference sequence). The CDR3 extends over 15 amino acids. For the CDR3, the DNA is TGCAGTGCTAGAGACCCCGCGACAGCTACCTACGAGCAGTACTTC. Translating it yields CSARDPATATYEQYF.

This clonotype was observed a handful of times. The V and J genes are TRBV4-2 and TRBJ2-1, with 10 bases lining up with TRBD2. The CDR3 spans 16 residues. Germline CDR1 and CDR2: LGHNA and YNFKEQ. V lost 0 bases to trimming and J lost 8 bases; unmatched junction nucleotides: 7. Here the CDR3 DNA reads TGTGCCAGCAGCCAAGAAGTAGCGGGGGGTTACGATGAGCAGTTCTTC. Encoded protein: CASSQEVAGGYDEQFF.

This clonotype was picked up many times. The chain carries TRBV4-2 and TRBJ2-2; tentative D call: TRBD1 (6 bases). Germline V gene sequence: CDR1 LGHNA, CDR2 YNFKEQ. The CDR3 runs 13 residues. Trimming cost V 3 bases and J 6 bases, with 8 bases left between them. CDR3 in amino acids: CASSHRGSGELFF. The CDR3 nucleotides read TGTGCCAGCAGCCACAGGGGTTCCGGGGAGCTGTTTTTT.

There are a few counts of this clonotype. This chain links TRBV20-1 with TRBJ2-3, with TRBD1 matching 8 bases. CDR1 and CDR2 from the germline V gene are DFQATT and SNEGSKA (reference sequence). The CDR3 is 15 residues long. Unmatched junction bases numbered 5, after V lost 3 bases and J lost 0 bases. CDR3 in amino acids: CSASRTGRSTDTQYF. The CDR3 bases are TGCAGTGCTAGCCGGACAGGGAGGAGCACAGATACGCAGTATTTT.

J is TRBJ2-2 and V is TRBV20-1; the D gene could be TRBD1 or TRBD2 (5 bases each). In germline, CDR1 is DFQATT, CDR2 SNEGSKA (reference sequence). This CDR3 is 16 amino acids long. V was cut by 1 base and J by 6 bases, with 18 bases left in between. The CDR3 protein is CSARAQVGTFPGELFF. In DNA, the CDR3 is TGCAGTGCTAGAGCCCAGGTGGGGACGTTCCCCGGGGAGCTGTTTTTT.

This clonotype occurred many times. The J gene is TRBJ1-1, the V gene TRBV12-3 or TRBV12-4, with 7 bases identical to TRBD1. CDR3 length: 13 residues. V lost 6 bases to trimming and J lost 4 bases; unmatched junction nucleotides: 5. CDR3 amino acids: CASRRQGPTEAFF. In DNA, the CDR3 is TGTGCCAGCAGACGACAGGGCCCCACTGAAGCTTTCTTT.

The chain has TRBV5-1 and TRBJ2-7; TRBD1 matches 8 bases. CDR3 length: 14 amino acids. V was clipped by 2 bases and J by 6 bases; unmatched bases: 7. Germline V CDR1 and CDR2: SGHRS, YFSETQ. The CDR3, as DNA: TGCGCCAGCAGCTTCTCCGGGACAGGTGTCGAGCAGTACTTC. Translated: CASSFSGTGVEQYF. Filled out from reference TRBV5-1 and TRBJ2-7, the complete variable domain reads KAGVTQTPRYLIKTRGQQVTLSCSPISGHRSVSWYQQTPGQGLQFLFEYFSETQRNKGNFPGRFSGRQFSNSRSEMNVSTLELGDSALYLCASSFSGTGVEQYFGPGTRLTVT.

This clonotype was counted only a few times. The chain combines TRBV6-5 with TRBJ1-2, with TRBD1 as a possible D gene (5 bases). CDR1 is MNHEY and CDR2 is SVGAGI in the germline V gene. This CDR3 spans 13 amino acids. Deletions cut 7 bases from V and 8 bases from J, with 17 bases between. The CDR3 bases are TGTGCCAGCACCACGCGGGGGTTAAGGGGCTACACCTTC. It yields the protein CASTTRGLRGYTF.

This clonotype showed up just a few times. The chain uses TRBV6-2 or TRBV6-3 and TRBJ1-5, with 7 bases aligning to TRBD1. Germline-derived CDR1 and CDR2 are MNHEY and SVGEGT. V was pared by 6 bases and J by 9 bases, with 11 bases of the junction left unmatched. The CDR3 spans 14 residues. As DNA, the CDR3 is TGTGCCAGCAGCGGCCGACAGGGACTTGCGCCCCAGCATTTT. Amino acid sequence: CASSGRQGLAPQHF.

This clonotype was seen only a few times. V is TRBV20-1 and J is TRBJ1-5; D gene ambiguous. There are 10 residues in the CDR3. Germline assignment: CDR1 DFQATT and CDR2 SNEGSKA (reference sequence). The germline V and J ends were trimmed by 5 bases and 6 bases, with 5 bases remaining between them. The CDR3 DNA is TGCAGTGCTGGAAGTCAGCCCCAGCATTTT. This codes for CSAGSQPQHF.

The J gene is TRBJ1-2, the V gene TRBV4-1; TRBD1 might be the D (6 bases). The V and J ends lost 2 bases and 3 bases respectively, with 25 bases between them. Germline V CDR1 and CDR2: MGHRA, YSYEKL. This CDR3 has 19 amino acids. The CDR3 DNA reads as TGCGCCAGCAGCCAAATGCTCCATCAGCCGAGACAGGCCTACTATGGCTACACCTTC. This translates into CASSQMLHQPRQAYYGYTF.

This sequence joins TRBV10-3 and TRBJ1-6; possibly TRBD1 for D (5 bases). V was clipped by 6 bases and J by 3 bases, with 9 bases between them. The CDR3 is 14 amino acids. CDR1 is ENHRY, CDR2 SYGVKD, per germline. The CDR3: CAIRGTDYNSPLHF. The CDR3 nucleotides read TGTGCCATCAGGGGGACGGACTATAATTCACCCCTCCACTTT.

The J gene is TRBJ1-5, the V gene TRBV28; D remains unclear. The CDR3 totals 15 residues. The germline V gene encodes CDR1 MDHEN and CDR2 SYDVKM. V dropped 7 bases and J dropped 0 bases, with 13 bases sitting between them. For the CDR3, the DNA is TGTGCCAGCACTGGGTGGAGTTATAGCAATCAGCCCCAGCATTTT. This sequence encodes CASTGWSYSNQPQHF.

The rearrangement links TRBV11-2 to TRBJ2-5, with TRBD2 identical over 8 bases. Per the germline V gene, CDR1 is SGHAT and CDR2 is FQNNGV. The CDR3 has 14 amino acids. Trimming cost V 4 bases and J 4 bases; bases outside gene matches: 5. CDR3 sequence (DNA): TGTGCCAGCAGCTCCCCGGGAGGGCTAGAGACCCAGTACTTC. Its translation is CASSSPGGLETQYF.

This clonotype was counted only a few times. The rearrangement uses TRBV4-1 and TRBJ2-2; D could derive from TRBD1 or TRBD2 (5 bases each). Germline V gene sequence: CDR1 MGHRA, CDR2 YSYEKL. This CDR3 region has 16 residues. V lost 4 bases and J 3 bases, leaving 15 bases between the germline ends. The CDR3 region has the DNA TGCGCCAGCAGCCGAGGGGCTGGGTACGACACCGGGGAGCTGTTTTTT. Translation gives CASSRGAGYDTGELFF.

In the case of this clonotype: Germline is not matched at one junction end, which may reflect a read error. CDR3: CASSSQGPNSNQPRHF. For the CDR3, the DNA is TGTGCCAGCAGCTCCCAGGGTCCCAATAGCAATCAGCCCCGGCATTTT. The chain has TRBV7-8 and TRBJ1-5; TRBD1 might be the D (5 bases). Germline lookup yields CDR1 SGHVS and CDR2 FQNEAQ. This CDR3 has 16 residues.

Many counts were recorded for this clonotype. The CDR3 region is CASSLQGGSYEQYF. The CDR3 DNA reads TGTGCCAGCAGCCTTCAGGGCGGCTCCTACGAGCAGTACTTC. The chain couples TRBV7-8 to TRBJ2-7; D might be TRBD1 (5 bases). CDR3 size: 14 residues. The V end lost 5 bases, the J end lost 0 bases, and 11 bases lay between the germline ends. Germline assignment: CDR1 SGHVS and CDR2 FQNEAQ.

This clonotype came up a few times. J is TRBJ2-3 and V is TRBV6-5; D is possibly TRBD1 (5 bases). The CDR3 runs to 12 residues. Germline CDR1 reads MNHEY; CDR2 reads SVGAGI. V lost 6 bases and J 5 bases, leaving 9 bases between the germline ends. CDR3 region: CASRTEQDTQYF. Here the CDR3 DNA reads TGTGCCAGCAGGACAGAGCAAGATACGCAGTATTTT.

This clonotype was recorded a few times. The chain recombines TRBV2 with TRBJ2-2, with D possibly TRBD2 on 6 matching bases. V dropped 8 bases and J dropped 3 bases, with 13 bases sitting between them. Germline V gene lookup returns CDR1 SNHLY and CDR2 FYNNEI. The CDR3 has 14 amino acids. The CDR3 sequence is CASCRDWDTGELFF. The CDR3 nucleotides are TGTGCCAGCTGCAGGGACTGGGACACCGGGGAGCTGTTTTTT.

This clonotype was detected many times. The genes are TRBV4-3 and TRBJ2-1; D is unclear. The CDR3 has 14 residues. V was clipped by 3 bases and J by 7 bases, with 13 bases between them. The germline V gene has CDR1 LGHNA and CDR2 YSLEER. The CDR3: CASSQGYSGNEQFF. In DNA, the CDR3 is TGCGCCAGCAGCCAGGGGTATAGTGGGAATGAGCAGTTCTTC.

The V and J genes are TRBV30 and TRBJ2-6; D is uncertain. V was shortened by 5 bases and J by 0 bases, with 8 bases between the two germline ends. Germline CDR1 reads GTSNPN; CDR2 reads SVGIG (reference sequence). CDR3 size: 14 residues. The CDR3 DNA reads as TGTGCCTGGGGAGCAGGCTCTGGGGCCAACGTCCTGACTTTC. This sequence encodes CAWGAGSGANVLTF.

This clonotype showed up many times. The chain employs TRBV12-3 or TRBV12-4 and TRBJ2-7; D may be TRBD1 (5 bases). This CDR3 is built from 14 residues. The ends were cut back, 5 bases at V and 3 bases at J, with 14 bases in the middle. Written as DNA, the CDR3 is TGTGCCAGCAGTCCGCGTGAGACAGTCTACGAGCAGTACTTC. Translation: CASSPRETVYEQYF.

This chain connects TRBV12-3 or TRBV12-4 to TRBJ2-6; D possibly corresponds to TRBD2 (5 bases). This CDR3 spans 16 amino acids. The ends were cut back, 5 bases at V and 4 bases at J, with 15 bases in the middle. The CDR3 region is CASSPSSRPGANVLTF. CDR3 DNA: TGTGCCAGCAGTCCTAGCTCTAGGCCCGGGGCCAACGTCCTGACTTTC.

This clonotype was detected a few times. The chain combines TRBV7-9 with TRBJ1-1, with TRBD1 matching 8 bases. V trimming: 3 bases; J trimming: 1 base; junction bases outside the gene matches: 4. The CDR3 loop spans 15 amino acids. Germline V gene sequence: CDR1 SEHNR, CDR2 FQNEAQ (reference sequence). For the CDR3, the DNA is TGTGCCAGCAGCTTCCCCGGGACAGGGAACACTGAAGCTTTCTTT. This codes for CASSFPGTGNTEAFF.

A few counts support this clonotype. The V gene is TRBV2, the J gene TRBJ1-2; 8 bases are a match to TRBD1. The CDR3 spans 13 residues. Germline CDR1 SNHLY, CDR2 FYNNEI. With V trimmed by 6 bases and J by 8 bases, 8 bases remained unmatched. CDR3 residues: CASRITGGRGYTF. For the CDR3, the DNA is TGTGCCAGCAGGATTACAGGGGGAAGAGGCTACACCTTC. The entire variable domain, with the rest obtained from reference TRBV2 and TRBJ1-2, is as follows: EPEVTQTPSHQVTQMGQEVILRCVPISNHLYFYWYRQILGQKVEFLVSFYNNEISEKSEIFDDQFSVERPDGSNFTLKIRSTKLEDSAMYFCASRITGGRGYTFGSGTRLTVV.